This TCR beta chain was sequenced for a study of blood T cell repertoires in COVID-19. On the study more broadly: Samples taken during acute and convalescent COVID-19 were collected in the United States, Italy and Spain. T cells, B-cell-depleted T cells, or PBMCs provided the cDNA or gDNA that served as material.

Germline V CDR1 and CDR2: SGDLS, YYNGEE. The V and J ends lost 4 bases and 0 bases respectively, with 12 bases between them. The CDR3 runs to 15 residues. Assay used: immunoSEQ multiplex PCR; TCRdb lists only in-frame clones, some missing. The sample yields fewer than 350,000 clones, approximately 80% seen once. The chain carries TRBV9 and TRBJ2-3; the D gene is possibly TRBD1 (5 bases). The receptor's source is a woman aged 55-69 years with active or convalescent COVID-19. The sequencing input was peripheral blood. The chain's CDR3 is CASSPGKTSTDTQYF. For the CDR3, the DNA is TGTGCCAGCAGCCCAGGGAAAACTAGCACAGATACGCAGTATTTT.